Listed below are T cell receptor beta chains from one sample, sequenced in a study of CD8 T cells in ankylosing spondylitis. TCRdb itself ran the 5' RACE reads through MiXCR, one entry per CDR3 protein. The data show 450,000 to 550,000 distinct CDR3 sequences, 5.3% seen once. Sequencing used blood, either unsorted or a sorted T cell fraction (not recorded which). Every receptor here comes from a male donor with ankylosing spondylitis. Both conserved end residues are part of each CDR3. The D gene is left open where the match is weak. Clone size appears in some rows only: once, few, many, or a class for an expanded clone.

size: few
D: NA
length: 16
J: TRBJ2-6
V: TRBV7-2
CDR3: CASSFYLSSGANVLTF
DNA: TGTGCCAGCAGCTTCTACCTCAGCTCTGGGGCCAACGTCCTGACTTTC

size: many
D: TRBD1
length: 15
J: TRBJ1-2
V: TRBV7-2
CDR3: CASSLPGQVRRGYTF
DNA: TGTGCCAGCAGCCTTCCGGGACAGGTTCGACGGGGCTACACCTTC

size: few
D: TRBD1
length: 11
J: TRBJ2-7
V: TRBV7-9
CDR3: CASSQDRVEYF
DNA: TGTGCCAGCAGCCAGGACAGGGTGGAGTACTTC

size: many
D: NA
length: 11
J: TRBJ2-1
V: TRBV7-2
CDR3: CASSLTHEQFF
DNA: TGTGCCAGCAGCCTTACGCATGAGCAGTTCTTC

size: many
D: TRBD1
length: 13
J: TRBJ1-1
V: TRBV10-3
CDR3: CAISPGQGLEAFF
DNA: TGTGCCATCAGCCCGGGACAGGGATTGGAAGCTTTCTTT

size: few
D: NA
length: 14
J: TRBJ2-1
V: TRBV19
CDR3: CASAWAADYNEQFF
DNA: TGTGCCAGCGCATGGGCGGCTGACTACAATGAGCAGTTCTTC

size: many
D: NA
length: 15
J: TRBJ1-4
V: TRBV4-3
CDR3: CASSQDERQNVKLFF
DNA: TGCGCCAGCAGCCAAGACGAGAGGCAGAACGTAAAACTGTTTTTT

size: NA
D: NA
length: 12
J: TRBJ1-4
V: TRBV4-1
CDR3: CASQGQDEKLFF
DNA: TGCGCCAGCCAGGGCCAGGATGAAAAACTGTTTTTT

size: many
D: TRBD2
length: 16
J: TRBJ2-5
V: TRBV20-1
CDR3: CSAHRTSGSPQETQYF
DNA: TGCAGTGCCCATAGGACTAGCGGGAGTCCTCAAGAGACCCAGTACTTC

size: NA
D: TRBD1
length: 15
J: TRBJ1-1
V: TRBV5-1
CDR3: CASSLWDRGTTEAFF
DNA: TGCGCCAGCAGCTTGTGGGACAGGGGAACCACTGAAGCTTTCTTT

size: many
D: NA
length: 15
J: TRBJ1-2
V: TRBV4-3
CDR3: CASSQEMGLGYGYTF
DNA: TGCGCCAGCAGCCAAGAGATGGGGCTTGGCTATGGCTACACCTTC

size: many
D: TRBD1
length: 13
J: TRBJ1-2
V: TRBV29-1
CDR3: CSVQRGQVVGYTF
DNA: TGCAGCGTTCAAAGGGGGCAGGTCGTTGGCTACACCTTC

size: many
D: NA
length: 12
J: TRBJ2-3
V: TRBV24-1
CDR3: CATSDLIDTQYF
DNA: TGTGCCACCAGTGATTTGATCGATACGCAGTATTTT

size: few
D: NA
length: 14
J: TRBJ2-5
V: TRBV7-2
CDR3: CASSPRGRLVAQYF
DNA: TGTGCCAGCAGCCCTCGCGGCCGACTGGTCGCCCAGTACTTC

size: many
D: TRBD1
length: 13
J: TRBJ1-1
V: TRBV7-9
CDR3: CASSANRGGEAFF
DNA: TGTGCCAGCAGCGCAAACAGGGGAGGTGAAGCTTTCTTT

size: many
D: NA
length: 12
J: TRBJ2-7
V: TRBV6-2/TRBV6-3
CDR3: CASSPGTPLQYF
DNA: TGTGCCAGCAGCCCCGGGACTCCGTTGCAGTACTTC

size: NA
D: TRBD1
length: 19
J: TRBJ2-6
V: TRBV6-5
CDR3: CASSSPGQALPSGANVLTF
DNA: TGTGCCAGCAGTTCCCCGGGACAGGCTTTACCCTCTGGGGCCAACGTCCTGACTTTC

size: many
D: TRBD1
length: 14
J: TRBJ1-1
V: TRBV7-9
CDR3: CASRSDRQNTEAFF
DNA: TGTGCCAGCAGATCGGACAGGCAGAACACTGAAGCTTTCTTT

size: many
D: TRBD1
length: 14
J: TRBJ2-7
V: TRBV7-9
CDR3: CASTPQGDSYEQYF
DNA: TGTGCCAGCACGCCCCAGGGGGACTCCTACGAGCAGTACTTC

size: many
D: TRBD1
length: 13
J: TRBJ1-1
V: TRBV6-2/TRBV6-3
CDR3: CASSDLRDSEAFF
DNA: TGTGCCAGCAGTGATTTACGGGACAGTGAAGCTTTCTTT

size: NA
D: NA
length: 13
J: TRBJ2-1
V: TRBV5-1
CDR3: CASNLDTYNEQFF
DNA: TGCGCCAGCAACCTTGATACCTACAATGAGCAGTTCTTC

size: many
D: TRBD1
length: 16
J: TRBJ2-5
V: TRBV27
CDR3: CASSFLGTGEGETQYF
DNA: TGTGCCAGCAGTTTCCTCGGGACAGGGGAAGGAGAGACCCAGTACTTC

size: many
D: NA
length: 18
J: TRBJ1-1
V: TRBV7-2
CDR3: CASSWRWGARVRGTEAFF
DNA: TGTGCCAGCAGCTGGCGCTGGGGGGCTCGGGTTAGGGGCACTGAAGCTTTCTTT

size: many
D: NA
length: 14
J: TRBJ2-3
V: TRBV20-1
CDR3: CSASYSGSTDTQYF
DNA: TGCAGTGCTTCTTATAGCGGAAGCACAGATACGCAGTATTTT

size: NA
D: TRBD2
length: 16
J: TRBJ2-1
V: TRBV9
CDR3: CASSTHPGTSVNEQFF
DNA: TGTGCCAGCAGCACCCACCCCGGGACTAGCGTCAATGAGCAGTTCTTC

size: few
D: TRBD2
length: 15
J: TRBJ2-3
V: TRBV30
CDR3: CAWRFSGRAGDTQYF
DNA: TGTGCCTGGAGGTTTAGCGGGAGGGCCGGTGATACGCAGTATTTT

size: many
D: TRBD2
length: 15
J: TRBJ2-5
V: TRBV20-1
CDR3: CSAGTSGRHQETQYF
DNA: TGCAGTGCTGGGACTAGCGGGAGACACCAAGAGACCCAGTACTTC

size: many
D: NA
length: 14
J: TRBJ2-3
V: TRBV11-2
CDR3: CASSLGERVDTQYF
DNA: TGTGCCAGCAGCTTGGGGGAGAGGGTAGATACGCAGTATTTT

size: many
D: NA
length: 16
J: TRBJ1-1
V: TRBV5-1
CDR3: CASSLAGGRPTTEAFF
DNA: TGCGCCAGCAGCTTGGCCGGGGGCCGACCGACCACTGAAGCTTTCTTT

size: few
D: NA
length: 12
J: TRBJ2-7
V: TRBV10-3
CDR3: CAIRPDSYEQYF
DNA: TGTGCCATCAGACCGGACAGCTACGAGCAGTACTTC

size: many
D: NA
length: 15
J: TRBJ1-1
V: TRBV10-3
CDR3: CAILPFTGAGAEAFF
DNA: TGTGCCATCCTCCCTTTTACCGGGGCCGGGGCTGAAGCTTTCTTT

size: many
D: NA
length: 12
J: TRBJ1-2
V: TRBV12-5
CDR3: CASGRDFFGYTF
DNA: TGTGCTAGTGGTCGTGACTTTTTTGGCTACACCTTC

size: many
D: TRBD1
length: 15
J: TRBJ1-2
V: TRBV12-3/TRBV12-4
CDR3: CASSLGQGGRYGYTF
DNA: TGTGCCAGCAGTTTGGGACAGGGGGGAAGGTATGGCTACACCTTC

size: many
D: NA
length: 14
J: TRBJ1-2
V: TRBV20-1
CDR3: CSARDMSGDYGYTF
DNA: TGCAGTGCTAGAGATATGTCAGGGGACTATGGCTACACCTTC

size: few
D: TRBD2
length: 15
J: TRBJ2-5
V: TRBV5-1
CDR3: CASSLGAGHQETQYF
DNA: TGCGCCAGCAGCCTGGGAGCGGGACACCAAGAGACCCAGTACTTC

size: many
D: TRBD2
length: 15
J: TRBJ2-1
V: TRBV2
CDR3: CASKYGTSSYNEQFF
DNA: TGTGCCAGCAAGTATGGGACTAGCTCCTACAATGAGCAGTTCTTC

size: few
D: NA
length: 15
J: TRBJ2-2
V: TRBV10-3
CDR3: CALRIGQGLTGELFF
DNA: TGTGCCTTACGAATCGGGCAGGGGCTCACCGGGGAGCTGTTTTTT

size: many
D: NA
length: 13
J: TRBJ1-1
V: TRBV29-1
CDR3: CSVTIHLDTEAFF
DNA: TGCAGCGTCACAATCCACTTGGACACTGAAGCTTTCTTT

size: few
D: TRBD1
length: 15
J: TRBJ1-5
V: TRBV20-1
CDR3: CSASLGQGAYQPQHF
DNA: TGCAGTGCTAGTTTGGGGCAGGGGGCCTATCAGCCCCAGCATTTT

size: many
D: NA
length: 16
J: TRBJ2-3
V: TRBV28
CDR3: CASSPRVRGDTDTQYF
DNA: TGTGCCAGCAGCCCCAGGGTAAGGGGAGACACAGATACGCAGTATTTT

size: many
D: NA
length: 13
J: TRBJ1-1
V: TRBV6-5
CDR3: CASSYQVNTEAFF
DNA: TGTGCCAGCAGTTACCAAGTGAACACTGAAGCTTTCTTT

size: many
D: NA
length: 11
J: TRBJ2-3
V: TRBV29-1
CDR3: CSVTHTDTQYF
DNA: TGCAGCGTTACACACACAGATACGCAGTATTTT

size: many
D: NA
length: 14
J: TRBJ2-5
V: TRBV7-2
CDR3: CASSLQVAGETQYF
DNA: TGTGCCAGCAGCCTACAGGTGGCGGGGGAGACCCAGTACTTC

size: many
D: TRBD1
length: 16
J: TRBJ2-7
V: TRBV5-1
CDR3: CASSLAGTGFPYEQYF
DNA: TGCGCCAGCAGCTTGGCCGGGACAGGTTTTCCCTACGAGCAGTACTTC

size: many
D: NA
length: 14
J: TRBJ1-3
V: TRBV7-9
CDR3: CASSLGGTADTIYF
DNA: TGTGCCAGCAGCTTAGGGGGAACGGCGGACACCATATATTTT

size: few
D: NA
length: 14
J: TRBJ2-7
V: TRBV20-1
CDR3: CSASNPDLSYEQYF
DNA: TGCAGTGCTAGTAACCCGGACTTGTCCTACGAGCAGTACTTC